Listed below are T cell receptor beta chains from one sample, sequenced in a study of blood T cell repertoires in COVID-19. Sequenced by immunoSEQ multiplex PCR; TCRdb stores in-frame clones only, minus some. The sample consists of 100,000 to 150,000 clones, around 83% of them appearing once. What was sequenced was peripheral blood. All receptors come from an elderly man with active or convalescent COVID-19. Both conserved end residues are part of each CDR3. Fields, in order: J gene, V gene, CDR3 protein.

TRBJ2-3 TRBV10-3 CAISDLAGGAASTDTQYF
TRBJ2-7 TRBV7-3 CASSLYAGTSYEQYF
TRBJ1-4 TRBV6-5 CASSSGGAGEKLFF
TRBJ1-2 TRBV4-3 CASSQERANYGYTF
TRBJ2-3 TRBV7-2 CASRWTGSDTQYF
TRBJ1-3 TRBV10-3 CAIMADSRYTIYF
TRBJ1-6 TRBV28 CASRRQGQENSPLHF
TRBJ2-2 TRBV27 CASSFSDSGELFF
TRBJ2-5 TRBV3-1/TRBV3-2 CASSSGTQETQYF
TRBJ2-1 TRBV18 CASSTRGPGNEQFF